These 25 T cell receptor beta chains were sequenced from one sample in a study of OX40 agonist ivuxolimab in advanced cancers. The data were produced by immunoSEQ multiplex PCR, yet TCRdb's version contains in-frame clones alone and is incomplete. The repertoire consists of about 21,000 clones, with approximately 89% occurring once and the leading ten covering roughly 16%. The input for sequencing was CD4+ or CD8+ T cells sorted from blood, taken in a trial of the OX40 agonist ivuxolimab. The origin of the receptors is an adult with an advanced solid tumor such as melanoma, head and neck, liver or kidney cancer.

The V and J genes are TRBV7-9 and TRBJ2-4; TRBD2 is a possible D gene (6 bases). The CDR3 spans 14 residues. Germline values: CDR1 SEHNR, CDR2 FQNEAQ (reference sequence). V was cut by 3 bases and J by 1 base, with 7 bases left in between. CDR3 residues: CASSFAGAKNIQYF. Written as DNA, the CDR3 is TGTGCCAGCAGCTTCGCGGGGGCCAAAAACATTCAGTACTTC. The full variable domain, with the rest looked up from reference TRBV7-9 and TRBJ2-4, is DTGVSQNPRHKITKRGQNVTFRCDPISEHNRLYWYRQTLGQGPEFLTYFQNEAQLEKSRLLSDRFSAERPKGSFSTLEIQRTEQGDSAMYLCASSFAGAKNIQYFGAGTRLSVL.

This chain joins TRBV6-9 and TRBJ2-2, with 9 bases lining up with TRBD2. With V trimmed by 5 bases and J by 4 bases, 11 bases remained unmatched. The CDR3 length is 17 residues. The germline CDR1 and CDR2 sequences are MNHGY and SVAAGI. CDR3 protein: CASSPSLRGGGTGELFF. The CDR3 nucleotides read TGTGCCAGCAGTCCCTCTTTGCGGGGGGGCGGCACCGGGGAGCTGTTTTTT.

V usage is TRBV5-6 and J usage is TRBJ2-1; 7 bases are a match to TRBD2. The CDR3 length is 14 residues. Per the germline V gene, CDR1 is SGHDT and CDR2 is YYEEEE. Trimming took 10 bases from V and 3 from J; bases not matched to a gene: 10. CDR3 DNA sequence: TGTGCCGGCTGGGAAGCGGGGAACTACAATGAGCAGTTCTTC. This codes for CAGWEAGNYNEQFF.

The chain joins TRBV5-6 to TRBJ2-1; the D gene is possibly TRBD1 (5 bases). The CDR3 covers 12 residues. Germline V gene lookup returns CDR1 SGHDT and CDR2 YYEEEE. V dropped 0 bases and J dropped 8 bases, with 6 bases sitting between them. In DNA form, the CDR3 reads TGTGCCAGCAGCTTGGAGGGGTATGAGCAGTTCTTC. Translating it yields CASSLEGYEQFF.

This clone was recorded once. The chain links TRBV23-1 to TRBJ2-1, with D perhaps matching TRBD1 (5 bases). TRBV23-1 is known as an ORF, though its function is uncertain. The CDR3 covers 20 residues. The V end was cut by 0 bases, the J end by 0 bases, with 21 bases between. The CDR3 is CASSQSGRVWRPGSYNEQFF. DNA for the CDR3: TGCGCCAGCAGTCAATCGGGCAGGGTATGGAGACCGGGCTCCTACAATGAGCAGTTCTTC.

V and J are TRBV19 and TRBJ1-1, with TRBD1 matching 8 bases. The CDR3 has 18 residues. Trimming removed 5 bases from V and 6 bases from J; junction bases left unmatched: 20. The germline CDR1 and CDR2 sequences are LNHDA and SQIVND (reference sequence). CDR3 sequence: CASSLAIRTGTLLAEAFF. CDR3 DNA: TGTGCCAGTAGTCTCGCAATAAGGACAGGGACCCTACTTGCTGAAGCTTTCTTT. The full variable domain, completed using reference TRBV19 and TRBJ1-1, is DGGITQSPKYLFRKEGQNVTLSCEQNLNHDAMYWYRQDPGQGLRLIYYSQIVNDFQKGDIAEGYSVSREKKESFPLTVTSAQKNPTAFYLCASSLAIRTGTLLAEAFFGQGTRLTVV.

The chain has TRBV4-2 and TRBJ2-7; TRBD2 might be the D (7 bases). The V and J ends lost 3 bases and 3 bases respectively, with 18 bases between them. The germline CDR1 and CDR2 sequences are LGHNA and YNFKEQ. CDR3 length equals 16 residues. The CDR3 DNA is TGTGCCAGCAGCCAGGAGGAACGGGGGGCGGTCTACGAGCAGTACTTC. It specifies CASSQEERGAVYEQYF.

As regards this clone: An end of the junction differs from the germline gene, which may be a read error. The V gene is TRBV30, the J gene TRBJ1-4; D might be TRBD1 (5 bases). The length of the CDR3 is 13 residues. CDR1 is GTSNPN and CDR2 is SVGIG in the germline V gene (reference sequence). CDR3 sequence: CAWILGEVGKTVF. CDR3 in DNA: TGTGCCTGGATTTTGGGGGAAGTAGGAAAAACTGTTTTT.

The V call is TRBV7-8, the J call TRBJ2-7, with D uncertain. V lost 3 bases and J lost 2, with 5 bases in between. The CDR3 sequence is 12 residues long. The germline V gene encodes CDR1 SGHVS and CDR2 FQNEAQ. CDR3 nucleotides: TGTGCCAGCAGCTTTGGGGCCTACGAGCAGTACTTC. Its protein product is CASSFGAYEQYF.

Only a few counts were recorded for this clone. This chain connects TRBV6-4 to TRBJ2-3; 10 bases match TRBD1. Germline CDR1 is MRHNA and CDR2 is SNTAGT. The V and J ends lost 2 bases and 4 bases, in that order; junction bases with no gene match: 0. This CDR3 contains 14 residues. In DNA, the CDR3 is TGTGCCAGCAGTGACGGGACAGGGGCAGATACGCAGTATTTT. The encoded protein is CASSDGTGADTQYF.

The rearrangement uses TRBV10-3 and TRBJ2-1; 8 bases align to TRBD2. The CDR3 sequence is 15 residues long. With V trimmed by 6 bases and J by 4 bases, 8 bases remained unmatched. Germline V lookup: CDR1 ENHRY, CDR2 SYGVKD. CDR3 amino acids: CAISETSGKYNEQFF. The CDR3 nucleotides are TGTGCCATCAGCGAAACTAGCGGCAAGTACAATGAGCAGTTCTTC.

CDR3 region: CASSLTGNRAYEQYF. The DNA for the CDR3 is TGTGCCAGCAGCCTGACAGGCAACAGGGCCTACGAGCAGTACTTC. This sequence joins TRBV5-5 and TRBJ2-7, with a possible D match to TRBD1 (6 bases). The CDR3 length is 15 residues. CDR1 is SGHKS, CDR2 YYEKEE, per germline (reference sequence). V lost 4 bases, J lost 2 bases, and 16 bases lay in between.

This clone was seen more than once but under ten times. The V and J genes are TRBV15 and TRBJ1-1; no reliable D call. V lost 4 bases, J lost 3 bases, and 15 bases lay in between. CDR1 is LNHNV, CDR2 YYDKDF, per germline (reference sequence). This CDR3 has 15 amino acids. CDR3 in DNA: TGTGCCACCAGCACTACTAAAGACCCTGACACTGAAGCTTTCTTT. It codes for CATSTTKDPDTEAFF.

V and J are TRBV30 and TRBJ2-7, with D maybe TRBD2 (5 bases). Germline CDR1 is GTSNPN and CDR2 is SVGIG (reference sequence). Trimming cost V 0 bases and J 2 bases, with 11 bases left between them. This CDR3 region has 14 residues. The CDR3 DNA is TGTGCCTGGAGTGTAGATTCCGGGGCCTACGAGCAGTACTTC. Translating it yields CAWSVDSGAYEQYF.

This chain links TRBV5-6 with TRBJ2-2; 11 bases agree with TRBD1. The germline CDR1 and CDR2 sequences are SGHDT and YYEEEE. The CDR3 length is 15 residues. Unmatched junction bases numbered 5, after V lost 4 bases and J lost 6 bases. The CDR3 DNA follows: TGTGCCAGCAGCAGCCCGGGACAGGGGGCCGGGGAGCTGTTTTTT. It yields the protein CASSSPGQGAGELFF.

CDR3 in amino acids: CASSLTRDEAFF. The CDR3 DNA follows: TGCGCCAGCAGCCTCACCAGGGATGAAGCTTTCTTT. The chain has TRBV4-1 and TRBJ1-1, with D maybe TRBD1 (5 bases). V was clipped by 4 bases and J by 7 bases, with 10 bases between them. CDR1 is MGHRA and CDR2 is YSYEKL in the germline V gene. The CDR3 has 12 amino acids.

The V call is TRBV19, the J call TRBJ1-2, with D perhaps TRBD1 (5 bases). CDR1 and CDR2 (germline): LNHDA, SQIVND (reference sequence). The CDR3 extends over 15 amino acids. V was pared by 7 bases and J by 6 bases, with 21 bases between. The CDR3 nucleotides are TGTGCCAGTACCCTTAAAGCGGGACTAAGTGATGGCTACACCTTC. This codes for CASTLKAGLSDGYTF. Filled out from reference TRBV19 and TRBJ1-2, the complete variable domain reads DGGITQSPKYLFRKEGQNVTLSCEQNLNHDAMYWYRQDPGQGLRLIYYSQIVNDFQKGDIAEGYSVSREKKESFPLTVTSAQKNPTAFYLCASTLKAGLSDGYTFGSGTRLTVV.

The V gene is TRBV10-3, the J gene TRBJ2-3; TRBD2 matches 7 bases. The CDR3 totals 14 residues. Germline trimming cut 1 base from V and 5 bases from J; bases unmatched to any gene: 3. Germline CDR1 is ENHRY and CDR2 is SYGVKD. This CDR3 is CAISEWLAEDTQYF. CDR3 nucleotides: TGTGCCATCAGTGAGTGGCTAGCGGAAGATACGCAGTATTTT.

This clone showed up just once. The chain carries TRBV4-3 and TRBJ1-1, with 8 bases aligning to TRBD1. Germline CDR1 reads LGHNA; CDR2 reads YSLEER. Trimming cost V 5 bases and J 5 bases; bases outside gene matches: 10. The CDR3 has 15 residues. The CDR3, as DNA: TGCGCCAGCAGCTCCTGGGACAGGAGGGGTACTGAAGCTTTCTTT. Translation gives CASSSWDRRGTEAFF.

V gene TRBV30 combines with J gene TRBJ1-2, with D possibly matching TRBD1 (5 bases). The CDR3 sequence is 14 residues long. V was shortened by 0 bases and J by 2 bases, with 10 bases between the two germline ends. The germline V gene has CDR1 GTSNPN and CDR2 SVGIG (reference sequence). The chain's CDR3 is CAWSVGTANYGYTF. The CDR3 DNA reads as TGTGCCTGGAGTGTGGGGACTGCAAACTATGGCTACACCTTC.

In this sample, this clone turned up once. The chain employs TRBV7-9 and TRBJ1-4, with D tentatively TRBD1 (5 bases). Trimming cost V 5 bases and J 3 bases, with 19 bases left between them. Germline V gene data show CDR1 as SEHNR and CDR2 as FQNEAQ (reference sequence). This CDR3 is 17 amino acids long. CDR3 sequence: CASSGLTDIWANEKLFF. Written as DNA, the CDR3 is TGTGCCAGCAGCGGCCTGACAGACATCTGGGCTAATGAAAAACTGTTTTTT.

The CDR3 bases are TGTGCCTGGAGTGCAGGGGCTGGCACAGATACGCAGTATTTT. Translated: CAWSAGAGTDTQYF. The J gene is TRBJ2-3, the V gene TRBV30; TRBD1 is a possible D gene (6 bases). The V gene's germline CDR1 is GTSNPN and CDR2 SVGIG (reference sequence). CDR3 length equals 14 residues. V was shortened by 1 base and J by 1 base, with 9 bases between the two germline ends. The full variable domain, with the rest looked up from reference TRBV30 and TRBJ2-3, is SQTIHQWPATLVQPVGSPLSLECTVEGTSNPNLYWYRQAAGRGLQLLFYSVGIGQISSEVPQNLSASRPQDRQFILSSKKLLLSDSGFYLCAWSAGAGTDTQYFGPGTRLTVL.

V is TRBV27 and J is TRBJ1-2; possibly TRBD1 for D (6 bases). The V end was cut by 5 bases, the J end by 4 bases, with 20 bases between. The CDR3 extends over 16 amino acids. Germline V gene data show CDR1 as MNHEY and CDR2 as SMNVEV (reference sequence). The CDR3 is CASSPSSGQKTYGYTF. The CDR3 DNA sequence: TGTGCCAGCAGTCCATCTAGCGGACAGAAAACCTATGGCTACACCTTC.

The rearrangement links TRBV5-1 to TRBJ1-2, with a weak D call TRBD1 (5 bases). Trimming took 1 base from V and 6 from J, leaving 13 bases between them. Germline V gene data show CDR1 as SGHRS and CDR2 as YFSETQ. CDR3 length: 14 residues. The CDR3 here is CASSLRHARDGYTF. The CDR3 DNA is TGCGCCAGCAGCTTGAGACATGCCAGGGATGGCTACACCTTC.

The chain employs TRBV11-2 and TRBJ2-2; tentatively, D is TRBD2 (7 bases). This CDR3 comprises 16 residues. The germline V gene has CDR1 SGHAT and CDR2 FQNNGV. V was shortened by 4 bases and J by 4 bases, with 16 bases between the two germline ends. CDR3 DNA sequence: TGTGCCAGCAGCTCGGCAGCAGGGGAGGGCACCGGGGAGCTGTTTTTT. It yields the protein CASSSAAGEGTGELFF. Drawing the rest from reference TRBV11-2 and TRBJ2-2, the complete variable domain is EAGVAQSPRYKIIEKRQSVAFWCNPISGHATLYWYQQILGQGPKLLIQFQNNGVVDDSQLPKDRFSAERLKGVDSTLKIQPAKLEDSAVYLCASSSAAGEGTGELFFGEGSRLTVL.